This TCR beta chain is from a study of blood T cell repertoires in COVID-19. Germline values: CDR1 MNHEY, CDR2 SVGEGT. Trimming shortened V by 6 bases and J by 5 bases, and 13 bases separated the two germline ends. This CDR3 is built from 13 residues. Generated by immunoSEQ multiplex PCR, the TCRdb table keeps only in-frame clones and is missing some. This sample has about 350,000 clones, with more than 75% found just once. This receptor was identified in a woman in her twenties or thirties who had recovered from COVID-19. Sequencing was done on a sample of PBMCs or T cells enriched from blood (not recorded which). The chain couples TRBV6-2 or TRBV6-3 to TRBJ2-5; weak D call: TRBD1 (6 bases). The CDR3 loop is CASSQGPLETQYF. Here the CDR3 DNA reads TGTGCCAGCAGCCAGGGGCCTCTCGAGACCCAGTACTTC.